This T cell receptor (beta chain) was sequenced during a study of blood T cell repertoires in COVID-19. For the study at large: Collection of acute and convalescent COVID-19 samples took place in the United States, Italy and Spain. The analysed material was cDNA or gDNA that came from T cells, B-cell-depleted T cells, or PBMCs.

The CDR3 contains 16 residues. The germline V gene has CDR1 LGHDT and CDR2 YNNKEL (reference sequence). Germline trimming cut 5 bases from V and 7 bases from J; bases unmatched to any gene: 9. Authors' analysis steps: Scientists estimated how many nucleated cells there were by amplifying reference gene primers. Profiled with immunoSEQ multiplex PCR; TCRdb holds only in-frame clones, not every one. V and J calls and clone size are given by that table; D and trimming were obtained from the DNA. Of tens of thousands of clones listed, 85% to 95% are singletons. A single count supports this clone. The rearrangement links TRBV3-1 (or the pseudogene TRBV3-2) to TRBJ1-4; 11 bases map to TRBD1. This TCR was sampled from a human donor in a cohort sampled during active COVID-19. Sequenced: peripheral blood. CDR3 amino acids: CASSSLVGTGGEKLFF. The CDR3 DNA sequence: TGTGCCAGCAGCAGTTTGGTCGGGACAGGGGGTGAAAAACTGTTTTTT.